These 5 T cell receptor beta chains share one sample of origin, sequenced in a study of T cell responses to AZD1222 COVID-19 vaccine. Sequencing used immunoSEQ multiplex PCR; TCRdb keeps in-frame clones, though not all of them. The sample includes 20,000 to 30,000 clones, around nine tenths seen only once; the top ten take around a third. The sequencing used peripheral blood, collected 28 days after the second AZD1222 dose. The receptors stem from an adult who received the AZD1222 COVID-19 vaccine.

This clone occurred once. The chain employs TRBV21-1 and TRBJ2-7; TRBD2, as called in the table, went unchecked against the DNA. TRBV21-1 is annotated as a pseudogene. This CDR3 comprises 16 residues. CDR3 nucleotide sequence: TGTGCCAGCAGCAAACGGAGAGCGGGAGCTGTCAACGAGCAGTACTTC. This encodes CASSKRRAGAVNEQYF.

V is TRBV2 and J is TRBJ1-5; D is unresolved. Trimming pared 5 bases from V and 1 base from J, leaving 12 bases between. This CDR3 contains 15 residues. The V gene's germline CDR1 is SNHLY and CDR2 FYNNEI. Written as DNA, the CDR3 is TGTGCCAGCAGTCCCCGGGATTCAAGCAATCAGCCCCAGCATTTT. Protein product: CASSPRDSSNQPQHF.

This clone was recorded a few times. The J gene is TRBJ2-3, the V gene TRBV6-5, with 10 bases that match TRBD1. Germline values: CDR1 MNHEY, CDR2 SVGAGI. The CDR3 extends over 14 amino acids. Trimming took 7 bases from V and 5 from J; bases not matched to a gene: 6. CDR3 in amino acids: CASNRQGAGDTQYF. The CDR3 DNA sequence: TGTGCCAGCAACCGACAGGGGGCGGGAGATACGCAGTATTTT.

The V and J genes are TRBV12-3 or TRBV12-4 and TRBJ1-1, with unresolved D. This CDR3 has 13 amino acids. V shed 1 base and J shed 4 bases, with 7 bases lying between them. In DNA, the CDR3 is TGTGCCAGCAGTTTAGAACGGGCCACTGAAGCTTTCTTT. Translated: CASSLERATEAFF.

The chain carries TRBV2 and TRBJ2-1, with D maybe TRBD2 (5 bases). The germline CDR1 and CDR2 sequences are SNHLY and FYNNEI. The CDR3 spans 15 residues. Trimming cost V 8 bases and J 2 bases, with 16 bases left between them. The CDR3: CASGLVGRAYNEQFF. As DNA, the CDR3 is TGTGCCAGCGGTTTGGTAGGGCGGGCCTACAATGAGCAGTTCTTC.